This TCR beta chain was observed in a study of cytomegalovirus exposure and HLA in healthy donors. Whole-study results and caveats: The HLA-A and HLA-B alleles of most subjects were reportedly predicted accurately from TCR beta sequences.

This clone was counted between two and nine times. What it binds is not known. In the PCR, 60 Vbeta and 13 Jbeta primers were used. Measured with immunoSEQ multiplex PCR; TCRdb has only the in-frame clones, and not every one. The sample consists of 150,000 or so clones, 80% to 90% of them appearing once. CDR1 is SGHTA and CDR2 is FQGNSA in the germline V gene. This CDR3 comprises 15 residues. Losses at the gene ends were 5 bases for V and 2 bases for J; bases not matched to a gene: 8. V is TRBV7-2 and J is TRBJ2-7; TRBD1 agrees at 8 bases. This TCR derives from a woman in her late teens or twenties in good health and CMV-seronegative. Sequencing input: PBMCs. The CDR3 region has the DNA TGTGCCAGCAGCCTCGGACAGGGAGCCCCCTACGAGCAGTACTTC. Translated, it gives CASSLGQGAPYEQYF.